This T cell receptor beta chain was found in a study of CD8+CD57+ T cells in acquired aplastic anemia. Study background: Isolated CD4+ and CD8+ cells, once sorted, yielded DNA averaging around 2.9 ug. In CD4+ cells, healthy donors produced an average of approximately 11 million reads.

Study-level points and caveats: Patients and controls were found to share approximately 31 CD8+ CDR3 sequences. Patients did not significantly differ from controls in CD8+ Simpson's diversity.

The CDR3 runs 14 residues. Trimming shortened V by 5 bases and J by 9 bases, and 17 bases separated the two germline ends. Germline CDR1 and CDR2: LNHNV and YYDKDF (reference sequence). Using genomic DNA as the template, TCR beta VDJ and CDR3 profiling was carried out. TCRdb passed the reads through MiXCR, listing each CDR3 protein once. Of around 230,000 distinct CDR3 sequences listed, 60% to 65% are singletons. As regards this clonotype: Its target is not known.

The source material was sorted CD4+, CD8+, or CD8+CD57+ T cells (not recorded which) from PBMCs. The rearrangement links TRBV15 to TRBJ2-1; a possible D gene is TRBD1 (6 bases). The TCR was taken from a human donor in good health. The CDR3: CATSHVVGAVEQFF. Here the CDR3 DNA reads TGTGCCACCAGCCACGTAGTGGGGGCGGTTGAGCAGTTCTTC.